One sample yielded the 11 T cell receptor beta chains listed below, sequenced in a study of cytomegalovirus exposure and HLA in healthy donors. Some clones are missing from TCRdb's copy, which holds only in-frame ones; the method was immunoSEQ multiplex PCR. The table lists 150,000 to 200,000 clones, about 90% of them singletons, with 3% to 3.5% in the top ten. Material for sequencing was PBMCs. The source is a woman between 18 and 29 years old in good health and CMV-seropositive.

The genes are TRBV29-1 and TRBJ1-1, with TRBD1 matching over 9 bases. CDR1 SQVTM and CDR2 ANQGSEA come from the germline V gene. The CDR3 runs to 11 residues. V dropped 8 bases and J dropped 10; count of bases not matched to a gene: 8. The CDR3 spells CSTGTGFLAFF. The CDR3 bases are TGCAGCACCGGGACAGGGTTTCTAGCTTTCTTT.

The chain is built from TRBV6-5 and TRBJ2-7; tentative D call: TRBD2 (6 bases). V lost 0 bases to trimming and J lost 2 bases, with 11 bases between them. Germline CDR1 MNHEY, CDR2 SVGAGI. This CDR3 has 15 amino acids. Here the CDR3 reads CASSYSGLPPYEQYF. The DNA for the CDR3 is TGTGCCAGCAGTTACTCGGGACTCCCACCCTACGAGCAGTACTTC.

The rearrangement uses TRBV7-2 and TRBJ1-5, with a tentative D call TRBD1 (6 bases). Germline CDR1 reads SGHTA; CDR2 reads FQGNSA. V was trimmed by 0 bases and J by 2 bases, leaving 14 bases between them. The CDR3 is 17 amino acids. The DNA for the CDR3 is TGTGCCAGCAGCTTAGCAGGGACAACTAGAGGCAATCAGCCCCAGCATTTT. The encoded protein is CASSLAGTTRGNQPQHF.

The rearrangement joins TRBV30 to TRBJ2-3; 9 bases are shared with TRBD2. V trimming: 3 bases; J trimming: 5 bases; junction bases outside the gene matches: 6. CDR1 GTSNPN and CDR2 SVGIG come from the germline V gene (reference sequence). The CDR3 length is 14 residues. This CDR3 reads CAWRRGGMGDTQYF. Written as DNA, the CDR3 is TGTGCCTGGAGGCGGGGGGGCATGGGAGATACGCAGTATTTT.

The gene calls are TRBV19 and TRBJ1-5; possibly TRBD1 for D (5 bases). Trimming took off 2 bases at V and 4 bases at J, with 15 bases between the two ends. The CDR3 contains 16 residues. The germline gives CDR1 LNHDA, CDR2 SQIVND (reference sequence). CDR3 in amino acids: CASSISPTGGNQPQHF. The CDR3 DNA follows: TGTGCCAGTAGTATATCTCCCACCGGGGGGAATCAGCCCCAGCATTTT.

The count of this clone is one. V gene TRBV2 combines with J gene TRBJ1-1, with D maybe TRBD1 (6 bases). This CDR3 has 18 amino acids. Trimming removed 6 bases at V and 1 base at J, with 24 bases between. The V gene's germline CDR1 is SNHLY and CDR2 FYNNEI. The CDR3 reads CASSFPRDTIERNTEAFF. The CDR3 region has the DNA TGTGCCAGCAGCTTTCCCCGGGACACCATAGAGAGGAACACTGAAGCTTTCTTT.

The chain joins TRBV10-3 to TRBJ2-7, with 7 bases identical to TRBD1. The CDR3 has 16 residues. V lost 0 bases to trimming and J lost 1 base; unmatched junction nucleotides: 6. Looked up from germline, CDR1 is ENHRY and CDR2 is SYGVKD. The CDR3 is CAISESTPDRSYEQYF. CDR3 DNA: TGTGCCATCAGTGAGTCGACTCCGGACAGGTCCTACGAGCAGTACTTC.

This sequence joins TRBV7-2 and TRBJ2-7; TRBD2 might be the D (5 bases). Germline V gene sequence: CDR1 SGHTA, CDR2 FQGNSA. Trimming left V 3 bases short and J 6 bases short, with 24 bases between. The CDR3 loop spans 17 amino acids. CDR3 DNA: TGTGCCAGCAGCTTGGCCATAGGTAGCAGTAAAGAGGGCGAGCAGTACTTC. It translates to CASSLAIGSSKEGEQYF. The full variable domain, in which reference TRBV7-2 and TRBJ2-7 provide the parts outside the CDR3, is GAGVSQSPSNKVTEKGKDVELRCDPISGHTALYWYRQSLGQGLEFLIYFQGNSAPDKSGLPSDRFSAERTGGSVSTLTIQRTQQEDSAVYLCASSLAIGSSKEGEQYFGPGTRLTVT.

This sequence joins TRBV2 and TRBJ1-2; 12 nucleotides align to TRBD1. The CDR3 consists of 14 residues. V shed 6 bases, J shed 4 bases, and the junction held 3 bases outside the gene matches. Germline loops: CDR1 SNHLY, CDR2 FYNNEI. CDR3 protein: CASSGTGGSYGYTF. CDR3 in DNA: TGTGCCAGCAGCGGGACAGGGGGCAGCTATGGCTACACCTTC.

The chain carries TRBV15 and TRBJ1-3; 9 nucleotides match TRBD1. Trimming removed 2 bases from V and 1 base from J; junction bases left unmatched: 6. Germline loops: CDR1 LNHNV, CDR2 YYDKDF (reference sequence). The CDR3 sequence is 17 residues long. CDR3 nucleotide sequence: TGTGCCACCAGCAGACGAAACAGGGGGCGTTCTGGAAACACCATATATTTT. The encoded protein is CATSRRNRGRSGNTIYF.

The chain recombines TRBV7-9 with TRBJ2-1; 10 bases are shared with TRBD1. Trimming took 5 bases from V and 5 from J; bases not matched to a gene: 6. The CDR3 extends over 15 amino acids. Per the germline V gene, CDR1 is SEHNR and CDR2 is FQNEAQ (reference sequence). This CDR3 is CASSPGTGEDNEQFF. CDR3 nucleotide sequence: TGTGCCAGCAGCCCCGGGACAGGGGAGGACAATGAGCAGTTCTTC.